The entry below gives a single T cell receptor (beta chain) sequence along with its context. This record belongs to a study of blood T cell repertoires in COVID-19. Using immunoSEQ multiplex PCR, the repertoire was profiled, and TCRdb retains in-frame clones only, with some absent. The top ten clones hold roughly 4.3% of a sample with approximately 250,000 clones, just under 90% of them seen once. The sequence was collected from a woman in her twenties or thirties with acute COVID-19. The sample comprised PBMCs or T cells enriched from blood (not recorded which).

The CDR3: CASSPSQGRGYGYTF. In DNA form, the CDR3 reads TGTGCCAGTAGTCCCTCCCAGGGCAGGGGCTATGGCTACACCTTC. The V gene is TRBV19, the J gene TRBJ1-2; a weak D match, TRBD1 (6 bases). The CDR3 contains 15 residues. V lost 5 bases to trimming and J lost 4 bases, with 17 bases between them. Per the germline V gene, CDR1 is LNHDA and CDR2 is SQIVND (reference sequence).